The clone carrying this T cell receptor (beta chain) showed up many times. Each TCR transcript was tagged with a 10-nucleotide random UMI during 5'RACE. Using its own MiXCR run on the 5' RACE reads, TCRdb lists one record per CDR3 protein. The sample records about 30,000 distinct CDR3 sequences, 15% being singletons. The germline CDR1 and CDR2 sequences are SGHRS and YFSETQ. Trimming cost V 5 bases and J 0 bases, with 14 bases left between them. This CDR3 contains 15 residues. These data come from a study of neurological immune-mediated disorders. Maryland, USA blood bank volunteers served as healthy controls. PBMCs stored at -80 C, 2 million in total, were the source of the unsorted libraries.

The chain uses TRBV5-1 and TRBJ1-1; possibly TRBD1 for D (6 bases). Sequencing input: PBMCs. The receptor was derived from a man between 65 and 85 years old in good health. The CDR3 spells CASSSTRGLNTEAFF. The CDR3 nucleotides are TGCGCCAGCAGTTCCACCAGGGGACTGAACACTGAAGCTTTCTTT. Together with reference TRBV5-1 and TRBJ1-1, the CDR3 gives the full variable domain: KAGVTQTPRYLIKTRGQQVTLSCSPISGHRSVSWYQQTPGQGLQFLFEYFSETQRNKGNFPGRFSGRQFSNSRSEMNVSTLELGDSALYLCASSSTRGLNTEAFFGQGTRLTVV.